These T cell receptor beta chains were read from a single sample in a study of glioma-infiltrating T cells after dendritic cell vaccination. Clones were sequenced by immunoSEQ multiplex PCR, and TCRdb holds only the in-frame ones, with some missing. Of tens of thousands of clones in the sample, over 70% were seen once. The input for sequencing was blood, taken before dendritic cell vaccination. The receptors were sampled from a human donor with glioblastoma. The conserved cysteine and the conserved F or W are not part of the CDR3 here. Each record gives: clone size, V gene, CDR3 protein. Not every row has a clone size; where given, it reads once, few, many or a size class.

clone size: NA; V gene: TRBV19; CDR3 protein: ASTEAGGSGNTIY
clone size: NA; V gene: TRBV6-1; CDR3 protein: ASSEGGTSYSNQPQH
clone size: NA; V gene: TRBV4-2; CDR3 protein: ASSQEASSGNTIY
clone size: NA; V gene: TRBV5-1; CDR3 protein: ASHRAPSNTGELF
clone size: once; V gene: TRBV6-5; CDR3 protein: ASRRGFNTEAF
clone size: NA; V gene: TRBV5-1; CDR3 protein: ASSLLADPYEQY
clone size: NA; V gene: TRBV4-1; CDR3 protein: ASSHPRQGSTGELF
clone size: NA; V gene: TRBV14; CDR3 protein: ASSVTGTGLGEQY
clone size: few; V gene: TRBV10-2; CDR3 protein: ASTGELSAVRGTEAF
clone size: NA; V gene: TRBV19; CDR3 protein: ASKDGLDRLQH
clone size: NA; V gene: TRBV27; CDR3 protein: ASSLSGQGAGGYT
clone size: few; V gene: TRBV7-9; CDR3 protein: ASSRDLNTGELF
clone size: NA; V gene: TRBV4-1; CDR3 protein: ASSHLRTGTGSYEQY
clone size: NA; V gene: TRBV7-3; CDR3 protein: ASSPGTSVYNEQF
clone size: NA; V gene: TRBV5-1; CDR3 protein: ASSRTRGAISTGGELF
clone size: NA; V gene: TRBV7-8; CDR3 protein: ASSYSGGDTDTQY
clone size: NA; V gene: TRBV11-2; CDR3 protein: ASSQGRLPYGYT
clone size: few; V gene: TRBV6-1; CDR3 protein: ASSEAGAEQY
clone size: NA; V gene: TRBV6-1; CDR3 protein: ASREAAAITYEQY
clone size: NA; V gene: TRBV7-8; CDR3 protein: ASTSKEGKNTIY
clone size: NA; V gene: TRBV5-1; CDR3 protein: ASSLGTSGGAQDTQY
clone size: NA; V gene: TRBV19; CDR3 protein: ASADQGGQTNTEAF
clone size: NA; V gene: TRBV5-1; CDR3 protein: ASSGLTGTNTEAF
clone size: once; V gene: TRBV6-1; CDR3 protein: AITEVAATGELF
clone size: NA; V gene: TRBV7-9; CDR3 protein: ASSLGRTGTGQPQH
clone size: NA; V gene: TRBV5-1; CDR3 protein: ASSLEAGYNEKLF
clone size: NA; V gene: TRBV29-1; CDR3 protein: SVERQGAEAF
clone size: NA; V gene: TRBV4-2; CDR3 protein: ASSLDLGGTSGANVLT
clone size: NA; V gene: TRBV5-4; CDR3 protein: ASSLPGTYEQY
clone size: few; V gene: TRBV7-2; CDR3 protein: ASSLGQGGHSGYT
clone size: NA; V gene: TRBV5-1; CDR3 protein: ASSSLGRTDTQY
clone size: NA; V gene: TRBV10-3; CDR3 protein: AISGDRGRVNIQY
clone size: few; V gene: TRBV5-6; CDR3 protein: ASSAAGQYSNQPQH
clone size: NA; V gene: TRBV6-6; CDR3 protein: ATLSFSGEQY